This T cell receptor (beta chain) emerged from a study of human T cells and chemical hapten exposure. Turning to the study itself: The study lasted approximately 26 weeks, and patients were dosed weekly with diphenylcyclopropenone on the scalp throughout. Study-wide results and limits: In the PT1 data, expanded TCR counts showed a positive correlation with patch test score.

This clonotype has ten or more counts. Its antigen is unidentified. The time point is: patch test 3, about 24 weeks after DPC sensitization. Treatment here: therapeutic diphenylcyclopropenone sensitization with weekly scalp DPC. Unique molecular identifiers were attached to individual cDNA molecules within the library. From the RACE reads, TCRdb called clonotypes with MiXCR, one entry per CDR3 protein. Of about 120,000 distinct CDR3 sequences in the sample, 10% to 12% were seen once. V was trimmed by 9 bases and J by 1 base, leaving 9 bases between them. Germline V gene lookup returns CDR1 SGDLS and CDR2 YYNGEE. The CDR3 contains 12 residues.

The receptor comes from a woman between 45 and 60 years old with alopecia areata. Some clones in this sample may be carry-over from other donors' samples. The chain combines TRBV9 with TRBJ2-3; D might be TRBD1 or TRBD2, each matching 5 bases. Source: whole blood, taken in connection with sensitization to the hapten diphenylcyclopropenone (DPC). Written as DNA, the CDR3 is TGTGCCACCGGGGACGGCACAGATACGCAGTATTTT. This sequence encodes CATGDGTDTQYF.